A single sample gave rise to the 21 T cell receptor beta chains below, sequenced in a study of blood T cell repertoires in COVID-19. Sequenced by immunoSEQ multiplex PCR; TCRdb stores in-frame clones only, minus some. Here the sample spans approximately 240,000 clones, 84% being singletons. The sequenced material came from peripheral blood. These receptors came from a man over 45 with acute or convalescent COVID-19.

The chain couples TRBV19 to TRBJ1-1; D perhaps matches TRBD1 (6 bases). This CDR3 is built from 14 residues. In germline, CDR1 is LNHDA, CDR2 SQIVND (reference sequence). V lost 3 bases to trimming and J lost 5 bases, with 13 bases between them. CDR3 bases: TGTGCCAGTAGTATGGTAGAGGGGGGGACTGAAGCTTTCTTT. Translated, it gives CASSMVEGGTEAFF. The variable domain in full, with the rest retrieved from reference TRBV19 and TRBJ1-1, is DGGITQSPKYLFRKEGQNVTLSCEQNLNHDAMYWYRQDPGQGLRLIYYSQIVNDFQKGDIAEGYSVSREKKESFPLTVTSAQKNPTAFYLCASSMVEGGTEAFFGQGTRLTVV.

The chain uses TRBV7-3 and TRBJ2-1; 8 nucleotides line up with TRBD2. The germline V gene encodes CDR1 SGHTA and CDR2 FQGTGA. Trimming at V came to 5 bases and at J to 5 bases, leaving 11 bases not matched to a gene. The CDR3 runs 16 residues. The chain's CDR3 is CASSPYSGERDNEQFF. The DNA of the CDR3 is TGTGCCAGCAGCCCCTATAGCGGGGAGCGTGACAATGAGCAGTTCTTC.

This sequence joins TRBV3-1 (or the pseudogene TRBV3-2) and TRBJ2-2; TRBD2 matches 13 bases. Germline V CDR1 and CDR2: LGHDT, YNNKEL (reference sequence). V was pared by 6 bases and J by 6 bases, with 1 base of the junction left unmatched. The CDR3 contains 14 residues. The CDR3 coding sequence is TGTGCCAGCAGACTAGCGGGAGGGGCCGGGGAGCTGTTTTTT. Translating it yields CASRLAGGAGELFF.

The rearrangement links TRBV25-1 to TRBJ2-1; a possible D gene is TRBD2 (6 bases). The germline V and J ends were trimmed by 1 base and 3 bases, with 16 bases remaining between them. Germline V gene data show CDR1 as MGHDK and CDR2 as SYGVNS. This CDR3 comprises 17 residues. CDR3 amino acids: CASSESPFSGNYNEQFF. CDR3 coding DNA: TGTGCCAGCAGTGAATCCCCCTTTAGCGGAAACTACAATGAGCAGTTCTTC.

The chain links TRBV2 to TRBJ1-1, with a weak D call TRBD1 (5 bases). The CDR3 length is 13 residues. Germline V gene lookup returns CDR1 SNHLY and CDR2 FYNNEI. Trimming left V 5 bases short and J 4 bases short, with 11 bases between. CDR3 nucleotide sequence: TGTGCCAGCAGTAAGGGCGGGGGCACTGAAGCTTTCTTT. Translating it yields CASSKGGGTEAFF.

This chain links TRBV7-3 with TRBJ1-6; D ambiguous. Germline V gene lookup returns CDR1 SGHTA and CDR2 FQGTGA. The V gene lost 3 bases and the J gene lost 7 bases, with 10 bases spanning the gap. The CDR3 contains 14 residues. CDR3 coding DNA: TGTGCCAGCAGCTTGTCGGGTGGGAATTCACCCCTCCACTTT. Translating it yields CASSLSGGNSPLHF.

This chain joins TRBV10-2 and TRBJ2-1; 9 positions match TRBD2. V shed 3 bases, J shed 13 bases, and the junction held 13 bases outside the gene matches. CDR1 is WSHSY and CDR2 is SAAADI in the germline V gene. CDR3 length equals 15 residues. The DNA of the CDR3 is TGCGCCAGCAGTGAAGCGGCGGGAGGGGCCCTGGGTCAGTTCTTC. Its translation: CASSEAAGGALGQFF.

The CDR3 loop is CASSLRGELFF. The CDR3 region has the DNA TGCGCCAGCAGCCTGAGGGGGGAGCTGTTTTTT. This chain joins TRBV4-1 and TRBJ2-2; no clear D gene. Trimming cost V 4 bases and J 8 bases, with 5 bases left between them. In germline, CDR1 is MGHRA, CDR2 YSYEKL. This CDR3 spans 11 amino acids.

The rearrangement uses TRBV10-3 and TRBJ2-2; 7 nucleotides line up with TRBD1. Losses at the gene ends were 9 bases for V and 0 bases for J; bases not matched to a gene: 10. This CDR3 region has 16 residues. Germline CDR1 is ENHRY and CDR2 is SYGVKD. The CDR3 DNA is TGTGCCATAAACAGGGGTTTAGACGCGAACACCGGGGAGCTGTTTTTT. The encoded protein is CAINRGLDANTGELFF.

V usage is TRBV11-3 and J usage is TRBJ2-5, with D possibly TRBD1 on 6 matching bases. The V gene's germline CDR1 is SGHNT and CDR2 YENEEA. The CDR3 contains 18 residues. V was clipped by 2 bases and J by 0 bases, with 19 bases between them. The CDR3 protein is CASSLYPPQGKYQETQYF. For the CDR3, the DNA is TGTGCCAGCAGCTTATACCCCCCGCAGGGGAAGTACCAAGAGACCCAGTACTTC.

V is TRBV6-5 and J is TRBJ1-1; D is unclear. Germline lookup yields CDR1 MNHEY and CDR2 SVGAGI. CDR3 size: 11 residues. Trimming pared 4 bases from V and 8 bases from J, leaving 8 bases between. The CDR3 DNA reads TGTGCCAGCAGTTTCGAGCTGGAAGCTTTCTTT. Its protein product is CASSFELEAFF.

The CDR3 spells CASSYLRGELFF. In DNA, the CDR3 is TGTGCCAGCAGTTACCTCCGCGGGGAGCTGTTTTTT. The V gene is TRBV6-5, the J gene TRBJ2-2; no firm D call. The CDR3 extends over 12 amino acids. Germline CDR1 is MNHEY and CDR2 is SVGAGI. Trimming stripped 2 bases from V and 7 bases from J, with 5 bases between.

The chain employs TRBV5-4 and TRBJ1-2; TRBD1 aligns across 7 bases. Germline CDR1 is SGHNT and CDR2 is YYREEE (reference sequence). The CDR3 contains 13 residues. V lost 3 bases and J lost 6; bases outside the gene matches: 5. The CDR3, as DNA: TGTGCCAGCAGCTACGACAGGGTCCATGGCTACACCTTC. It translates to CASSYDRVHGYTF.

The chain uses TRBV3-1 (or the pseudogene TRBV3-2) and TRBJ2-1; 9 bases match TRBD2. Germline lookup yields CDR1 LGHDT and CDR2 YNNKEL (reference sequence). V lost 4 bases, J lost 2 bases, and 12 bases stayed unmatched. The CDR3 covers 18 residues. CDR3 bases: TGTGCCAGCAGCCCCTATTCCTCTCGCGGGGGGGCCTACAATGAGCAGTTCTTC. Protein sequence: CASSPYSSRGGAYNEQFF.

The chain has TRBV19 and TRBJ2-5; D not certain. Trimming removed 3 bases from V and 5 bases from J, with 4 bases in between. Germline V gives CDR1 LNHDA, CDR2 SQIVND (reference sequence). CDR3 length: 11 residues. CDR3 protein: CASSMAETQYF. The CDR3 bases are TGTGCCAGTAGTATGGCCGAGACCCAGTACTTC.

CDR3 sequence reads: CASSDRLAGGLDTQYF. As DNA, the CDR3 is TGCGCCAGCAGCGACAGACTAGCGGGGGGTTTAGATACGCAGTATTTT. The chain is built from TRBV10-2 and TRBJ2-3; 13 bases are a match to TRBD2. With V trimmed by 6 bases and J by 5 bases, 8 bases remained unmatched. The CDR3 runs to 16 residues. Per the germline V gene, CDR1 is WSHSY and CDR2 is SAAADI.

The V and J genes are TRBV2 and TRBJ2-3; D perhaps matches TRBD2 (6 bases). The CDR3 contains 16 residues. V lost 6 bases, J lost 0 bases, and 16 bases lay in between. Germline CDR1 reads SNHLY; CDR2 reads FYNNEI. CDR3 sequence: CASRRVAGTSTDTQYF. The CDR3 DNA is TGTGCCAGCAGGAGGGTCGCAGGGACTAGCACAGATACGCAGTATTTT.

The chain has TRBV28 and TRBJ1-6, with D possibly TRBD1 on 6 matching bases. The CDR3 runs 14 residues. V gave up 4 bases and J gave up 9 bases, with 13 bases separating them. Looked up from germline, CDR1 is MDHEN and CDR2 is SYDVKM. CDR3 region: CASSSYLQGSPLHF. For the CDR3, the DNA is TGTGCCAGCAGTTCCTACTTACAGGGTTCACCCCTCCACTTT.

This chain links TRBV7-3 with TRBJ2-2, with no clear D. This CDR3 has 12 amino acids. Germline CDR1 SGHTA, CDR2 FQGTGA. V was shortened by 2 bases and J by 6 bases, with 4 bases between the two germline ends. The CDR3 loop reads CASSLDSGELFF. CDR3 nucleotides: TGTGCCAGCAGCTTAGACTCCGGGGAGCTGTTTTTT. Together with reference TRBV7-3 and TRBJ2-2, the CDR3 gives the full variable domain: GAGVSQTPSNKVTEKGKYVELRCDPISGHTALYWYRQSLGQGPEFLIYFQGTGAADDSGLPNDRFFAVRPEGSVSTLKIQRTERGDSAVYLCASSLDSGELFFGEGSRLTVL.

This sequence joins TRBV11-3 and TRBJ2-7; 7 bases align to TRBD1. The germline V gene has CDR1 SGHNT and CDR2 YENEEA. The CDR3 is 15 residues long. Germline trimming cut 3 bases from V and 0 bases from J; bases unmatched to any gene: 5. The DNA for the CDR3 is TGTGCCAGCAGCTTGGGGACAGAACCCTCCTACGAGCAGTACTTC. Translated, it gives CASSLGTEPSYEQYF.

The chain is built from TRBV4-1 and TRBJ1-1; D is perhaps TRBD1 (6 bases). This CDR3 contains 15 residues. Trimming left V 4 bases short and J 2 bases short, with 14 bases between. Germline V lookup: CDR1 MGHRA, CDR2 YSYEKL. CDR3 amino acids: CASSREPGHNTEAFF. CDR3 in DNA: TGCGCCAGCAGCCGAGAACCGGGACATAACACTGAAGCTTTCTTT.